A selection of T cell receptor beta chains follows, all from one sample in a study of beta chain features in type 1 diabetes. Clones were sequenced by immunoSEQ multiplex PCR, and TCRdb holds only the in-frame ones, with some missing. Here the sample spans 350,000 to 450,000 clones, around 13% being singletons. Sequences were obtained from naive CD4+ T cells from blood. The receptor set was obtained from a man younger than 40 in good health. The CDR3 runs from the conserved cysteine through the conserved F or W. Fields, in order: V gene, J gene, clone size, D gene, CDR3 DNA, CDR3 protein. A D gene is named only where the DNA matches it firmly. For some rows the clone size is stated as once, few or many, or as a class when expanded; others skip it.

TRBV7-6,TRBJ2-7,NA,NA,TGTGCCAGCAGCTTAGAACACGACAGCGCAGAAAGGTACGAGCAGTACTTC,CASSLEHDSAERYEQYF
TRBV20-1,TRBJ2-3,NA,NA,TGCAGTGCTAGAATGATAGATACGCAGTATTTT,CSARMIDTQYF
TRBV6-5,TRBJ2-3,few,TRBD1,TGTGCCAGCAAAGGACAGGGAATTACCACAGATACGCAGTATTTT,CASKGQGITTDTQYF
TRBV7-2,TRBJ2-1,NA,TRBD2,TGTGCCAGCAGTTTGACCGGGACTAGATACAATGAGCAGTTCTTC,CASSLTGTRYNEQFF
TRBV28,TRBJ2-1,NA,NA,TGTGCCAGCAGTCCTCGGGAGATGTCCTACAATGAGCAGTTCTTC,CASSPREMSYNEQFF
TRBV4-1,TRBJ2-1,NA,NA,TGCGCCAGCAGCCTCGGCCGGGGGTCCTACAATGAGCAGTTCTTC,CASSLGRGSYNEQFF
TRBV7-2,TRBJ2-7,NA,TRBD1,TGTGCCAGCAGCTTAGCAGGGACAGGGATCTACGAGCAGTACTTC,CASSLAGTGIYEQYF
TRBV25-1,TRBJ2-1,NA,TRBD2,TGTGCCAGCAGTCAATTAGCGGGGGCCAAATACAATGAGCAGTTCTTC,CASSQLAGAKYNEQFF
TRBV29-1,TRBJ2-6,few,TRBD1,TGCAGCGTCGGGACAGGCCCGAACTCTGGGGCCAACGTCCTGACTTTC,CSVGTGPNSGANVLTF
TRBV4-1,TRBJ2-5,few,NA,TGCGCCAGCAGCCAAGATGGGCGGAGGGGGAAGCGTCAAGAGACCCAGTACTTC,CASSQDGRRGKRQETQYF
TRBV15,TRBJ2-7,NA,NA,TGTGCCACCAGCCTCCGCACCCAATCGGGCGAGCAGTACTTC,CATSLRTQSGEQYF
TRBV4-3,TRBJ2-7,NA,NA,TGCGCCAGCAGCCAAGAAATCATAGGCTACGAGCAGTACTTC,CASSQEIIGYEQYF
TRBV7-2,TRBJ2-2,few,TRBD2,TGTGCCAGCAACCCTGCATGGGGGGGAGAGCTGTTTTTT,CASNPAWGGELFF
TRBV9,TRBJ2-4,NA,NA,TGTGCCAGCAGCGGCGGGACAGCGAAAAACATTCAGTACTTC,CASSGGTAKNIQYF
TRBV7-6,TRBJ2-3,NA,TRBD2,TGTGCCAGCAGCTTCTTTGGACTAGCTGGACGCTACACAGATACGCAGTATTTT,CASSFFGLAGRYTDTQYF
TRBV7-2,TRBJ2-3,few,TRBD2,TGTGCCAGCAGCTTCATCACCGGGACTAGCGGCCACACAGATACGCAGTATTTT,CASSFITGTSGHTDTQYF
TRBV13,TRBJ2-4,NA,NA,TGTGCCAGCAGCTTAAAGTATCCGGGCAGGGTAAAGAAAAACATTCAGTACTTC,CASSLKYPGRVKKNIQYF
TRBV7-2,TRBJ1-2,few,NA,TGTGCCAGCAGCTTAGACCAGACCCTAGGGGGCTACACCTTC,CASSLDQTLGGYTF
TRBV28,TRBJ2-5,few,TRBD2,TGTGCCAGCACCCCGGGGGGGCCAGAGACCCAGTACTTC,CASTPGGPETQYF
TRBV6-5,TRBJ2-5,few,NA,TGTGCCAGTCACAGCCAAGAGACCCAGTACTTC,CASHSQETQYF
TRBV18,TRBJ2-1,few,NA,TGTGCCAGCTCACCCAGGGTCGAGCAGTTCTTC,CASSPRVEQFF
TRBV7-9,TRBJ2-5,NA,NA,TGTGCCAGCAGCCCCACTCGGGAACCGCGGTTTGAGACCCAGTACTTC,CASSPTREPRFETQYF
TRBV7-2,TRBJ2-7,NA,NA,TGTGCCAGCAGCCCGAGAGGGGGGGGTTACATGTACGAGCAGTACTTC,CASSPRGGGYMYEQYF
TRBV6-5,TRBJ1-2,few,NA,TGTGCCAGCAGTTACTCTACAAACTATGGCTACACCTTC,CASSYSTNYGYTF
TRBV25-1,TRBJ1-3,few,TRBD1,TGTGCCAGCAGTGCGACAGGGTCGGACTCTGGAAACACCATATATTTT,CASSATGSDSGNTIYF
TRBV7-2,TRBJ2-7,few,TRBD1,TGTGCCAGCACCATCGGACAGGGGGCATCCTACGAGCAGTACTTC,CASTIGQGASYEQYF
TRBV11-2,TRBJ2-7,NA,TRBD2,TGTGCCAGCAGACCCCGGAGCGGGGACTACGAGCAGTACTTC,CASRPRSGDYEQYF
TRBV9,TRBJ2-3,once,TRBD2,TGTGCCAGCAGCGTAGGGAGTGGGACTAGCGGGAGAGTAACAGATACGCAGTATTTT,CASSVGSGTSGRVTDTQYF
TRBV7-2,TRBJ1-5,few,NA,TGTGCCAGCAGCTTGAAACGGCAGGAGCAGCCCCAGCATTTT,CASSLKRQEQPQHF
TRBV9,TRBJ2-1,few,NA,TGTGCCAGCAGCACTCCGGGACTCACAACCGAGCAGTTCTTC,CASSTPGLTTEQFF
TRBV7-9,TRBJ2-7,few,TRBD1,TGTGCCAGCAGCTTAAGGGACAGCGTTTACGAGCAGTACTTC,CASSLRDSVYEQYF
TRBV11-2,TRBJ2-7,NA,NA,TGTGCCAGCCTGTTGGGGGCACATACCTACGAGCAGTACTTC,CASLLGAHTYEQYF
TRBV15,TRBJ2-3,NA,TRBD2,TGTGCCACCAGCGTCGGGGGGGCTAGCACAGATACGCAGTATTTT,CATSVGGASTDTQYF
TRBV6-6,TRBJ2-3,NA,NA,TGTGCCAGCAGTTACGTCGATACGCAGTATTTT,CASSYVDTQYF
TRBV30,TRBJ2-2,NA,NA,TGTGCCTGGGGACAGAACACCGGGGAGCTGTTTTTT,CAWGQNTGELFF
TRBV30,TRBJ2-5,few,TRBD1,TGTGCCTGGAGTGCCGGGACAGTAAAAGAGACCCAGTACTTC,CAWSAGTVKETQYF
TRBV7-3,TRBJ2-3,few,TRBD1,TGTGCCAGCAGCTCCCAGGGGGCGGCAGATACGCAGTATTTT,CASSSQGAADTQYF
TRBV6-1,TRBJ1-4,NA,TRBD1,TGTGCCAGCAGTACACAGGGGTCAGGGGAAAAACTGTTTTTT,CASSTQGSGEKLFF
TRBV25-1,TRBJ1-6,NA,TRBD1,TGTGCCAGCAGTGATCAGGGACAGTCACCCCTCCACTTT,CASSDQGQSPLHF
TRBV7-9,TRBJ1-1,few,NA,TGTGCCAGCAGCTTCCGGGGAAACACTGAAGCTTTCTTT,CASSFRGNTEAFF
TRBV18,TRBJ2-5,few,NA,TGTGCCAGCTCACCGGACAGACAAGAGACCCAGTACTTC,CASSPDRQETQYF